The clone carrying this T cell receptor (beta chain) occurred a few times. The germline CDR1 and CDR2 sequences are ENHRY and SYGVKD. CDR3 length equals 13 residues. V dropped 4 bases and J dropped 8 bases, with 14 bases sitting between them. Assay: immunoSEQ multiplex PCR; the TCRdb copy retains only in-frame clones and omits some. The table records about 63,000 clones, roughly 90% of them present only once. The source of the sample is a study of cytomegalovirus exposure and HLA in healthy donors. The rearrangement uses TRBV10-3 and TRBJ1-2; perhaps TRBD1 as D (5 bases). What was sequenced was PBMCs. The receptor comes from a woman under 30 in good health and CMV-seronegative. CDR3 DNA: TGTGCCATCAGTGGGGCAGGGATGGGCGGCTACACCTTC. It encodes CAISGAGMGGYTF.